This is a list of T cell receptor beta chains from one sample in a study of cytomegalovirus exposure and HLA in healthy donors. Produced via immunoSEQ multiplex PCR; TCRdb's table is partial and in-frame only. The sample carries about 59,000 clones, about four fifths recorded once. What was sequenced was PBMCs. These receptors all stem from a woman aged 40 to 55 in good health and CMV-seronegative. Each CDR3 is given with its conserved first and last residue. Fields, in order: V gene, D gene, CDR3 protein. The D gene is left open where the match is weak.

V: TRBV19; D: .; CDR3: CASSPLAGNYGYTF
V: TRBV19; D: TRBD1; CDR3: CASSYQGAVNTEAFF
V: TRBV29-1; D: TRBD2; CDR3: CSVETSGTYEQYF
V: TRBV4-2; D: .; CDR3: CASSQDYYGYTF
V: TRBV6-6; D: .; CDR3: CASSPQGSNQPQHF
V: TRBV28; D: TRBD1; CDR3: CASILGQGNQPQHF
V: TRBV25-1; D: TRBD1; CDR3: CASSELGTGAVAEAFF
V: TRBV30; D: .; CDR3: CAWSAGDNEKLFF
V: TRBV29-1; D: TRBD1; CDR3: CSVGSGQGLYEQYF
V: TRBV10-2; D: .; CDR3: CASRGGHSNQPQHF
V: TRBV5-6; D: TRBD1; CDR3: CASSLRVRGYNEQFF
V: TRBV5-3; D: TRBD1; CDR3: CARSPIWTGEGTDTQYF
V: TRBV30; D: TRBD1; CDR3: CAWAGQGGNEQFF
V: TRBV7-2; D: TRBD1; CDR3: CASSTGTGYYTQYF
V: TRBV2; D: .; CDR3: CASSGTAFPYEQYF
V: TRBV27; D: TRBD2; CDR3: CASTWGGAGVETQYF
V: TRBV11-2; D: .; CDR3: CASSLSDSQPQHF
V: TRBV6-5; D: .; CDR3: CASRGRGGYTF
V: TRBV7-9; D: .; CDR3: CASSPAPRIYNEQFF
V: TRBV6-5; D: .; CDR3: CASSPPQSREAFF
V: TRBV5-6; D: TRBD2; CDR3: CASSLRSGRSTDTQYF
V: TRBV7-8; D: TRBD2; CDR3: CASSGGLAGASGANVLTF
V: TRBV4-3; D: .; CDR3: CASSPGLKLVGTQYF
V: TRBV7-3; D: .; CDR3: CASSPRGEANEKLFF
V: TRBV11-1; D: .; CDR3: CASSRNPQGIEQFF
V: TRBV28; D: .; CDR3: CASSILAEGEDTQYF
V: TRBV18; D: TRBD2; CDR3: CASSPRTSGSADTQYF
V: TRBV15; D: .; CDR3: CATSGRDNEQFF
V: TRBV19; D: .; CDR3: CASSTSTFSGNTIYF
V: TRBV5-4; D: .; CDR3: CASSPTRQLSGNTIYF
V: TRBV19; D: .; CDR3: CASSIGGMGVRETQYF
V: TRBV2; D: .; CDR3: CASNANSETQYF
V: TRBV28; D: .; CDR3: CAGSLQGNEQYF
V: TRBV4-1; D: TRBD2; CDR3: CASSQVTFVAGGTDTQYF
V: TRBV27; D: .; CDR3: CASRRSPLSTDTQYF
V: TRBV7-2; D: .; CDR3: CASSFRGDEQYF
V: TRBV25-1; D: TRBD2; CDR3: CASSERLAGITDTQYF
V: TRBV9; D: TRBD2; CDR3: CASSVWGRGNSYNEQFF
V: TRBV6-5; D: TRBD1; CDR3: CASSWTGGGTDTQYF
V: TRBV4-3; D: .; CDR3: CASSQDLVLASQETQYF
V: TRBV9; D: .; CDR3: CASSVTTGAIGNTIYF
V: TRBV6-4; D: TRBD2; CDR3: CASSDSASGSGKDTQYF
V: TRBV28; D: TRBD1; CDR3: CASSFVQGAYEQYF
V: TRBV19; D: TRBD1; CDR3: CASSDRGLRQPQHF
V: TRBV6-5; D: TRBD2; CDR3: CASSYGREVDEQYF
V: TRBV7-9; D: .; CDR3: CASSLAGAAYEQYF
V: TRBV7-9; D: TRBD2; CDR3: CASSLARRREDEQYF
V: TRBV7-9; D: TRBD2; CDR3: CASSLAPTSGRAREFF
V: TRBV29-1; D: .; CDR3: CSANTDSNTEAFF
V: TRBV5-1; D: .; CDR3: CASSLDRSYNEQFF
V: TRBV7-3; D: .; CDR3: CASSYSSPGAQETQYF
V: TRBV7-9; D: TRBD2; CDR3: CASSFGLGLYNEQFF
V: TRBV11-2; D: .; CDR3: CASSRRAWADTEAFF
V: TRBV4-2; D: TRBD2; CDR3: CASSQEGGSGRTDTQYF
V: TRBV10-3; D: .; CDR3: CAISESYSYTDTQYF